The text below deals with one T cell receptor (beta chain). As yet, its antigen is unknown. Patients had chemo-refractory metastatic non-small-cell lung cancer and received focal radiation plus CTLA-4 blockade that used ipilimumab. The source of the sample is a study of radiotherapy plus CTLA-4 blockade in lung cancer. Study summary: Overall, around 18% of patients showed an objective response, while 25% to 35% attained disease control.

CDR1 is LNHDA, CDR2 SQIVND, per germline (reference sequence). The V end was cut by 4 bases, the J end by 4 bases, with 8 bases between. CDR3 size: 13 residues. Only in-frame clones appear in the TCRdb table, and some are missing; sequencing was by immunoSEQ multiplex PCR. There are under 110,000 clones in the sample; more than 75% occur only once, and 2.4% lies in the top ten. Study-level points and caveats: Dynamics of early blood T cell clones, together with interferon-beta, were reportedly the best predictors of response. Researchers report tumor-derived TCR clones expanding in blood after radiotherapy plus ipilimumab.

The sample here was peripheral blood, taken from a patient treated with radiotherapy plus ipilimumab. This receptor was identified in a human donor with non-small cell lung cancer that progressed on radiotherapy plus ipilimumab. Some clones in this sample may be carry-over from other donors' samples. The chain links TRBV19 to TRBJ1-5; no definite D call. The CDR3 reads CASSSGLNQPQHF. CDR3 coding DNA: TGTGCCAGTAGTAGTGGGTTAAATCAGCCCCAGCATTTT.